These 16 T cell receptor beta chains share one sample of origin, sequenced in a study of early T cells in non-severe SARS-CoV-2 infection. TCRdb reprocessed the 5' RACE reads with MiXCR, giving one entry per CDR3 protein. The sample shows about 100,000 distinct CDR3 sequences, 9% to 13% of them seen only once. The sequencing input was whole blood. Receptors were obtained from an adult who was a healthcare worker with PCR-confirmed SARS-CoV-2 infection or an uninfected control (not recorded which).

This clonotype was seen more than once but under ten times. The V gene is TRBV6-1, the J gene TRBJ2-5; perhaps TRBD1 as D (6 bases). Between the trimmed V and J ends, which lost 4 bases and 1 base, there was a span of 22 bases. This CDR3 contains 18 residues. CDR1 is MNHNS, CDR2 SASEGT, per germline. CDR3 sequence reads: CASSGALPDRLGQETQYF. The CDR3 nucleotides are TGTGCCAGCAGTGGCGCCTTACCTGACAGGTTGGGCCAAGAGACCCAGTACTTC.

This clonotype was seen a handful of times. The J gene is TRBJ1-1, the V gene TRBV29-1, with a possible D match to TRBD1 (5 bases). Germline V gene sequence: CDR1 SQVTM, CDR2 ANQGSEA. Between the trimmed V and J ends, which lost 7 bases and 0 bases, there was a span of 21 bases. The length of the CDR3 is 16 residues. The CDR3 DNA follows: TGCAGCGGGGGACCCCTTCCGGGACGGATGAACACTGAAGCTTTCTTT. As protein: CSGGPLPGRMNTEAFF.

This clonotype was counted many times. The chain employs TRBV28 and TRBJ1-5; the D gene is possibly TRBD1 (5 bases). V lost 7 bases to trimming and J lost 6 bases, with 19 bases between them. This CDR3 contains 15 residues. Germline V CDR1 and CDR2: MDHEN, SYDVKM. The CDR3 DNA follows: TGTGCCAGCAATCCACTCCGGGCAGGGACTCAGCCCCAGCATTTT. Encoded protein: CASNPLRAGTQPQHF.

The sample holds many counts of this clonotype. This rearrangement joins TRBV7-8 to TRBJ2-1; possible D gene TRBD2, 6 bases. V lost 5 bases and J lost 4, with 18 bases in between. Germline CDR1 reads SGHVS; CDR2 reads FQNEAQ. The CDR3 length is 16 residues. The CDR3 reads CASSPSGAGPYNEQFF. The DNA of the CDR3 is TGTGCCAGCAGCCCGTCTGGGGCGGGGCCTTACAATGAGCAGTTCTTC.

Only a few counts were recorded for this clonotype. V and J are TRBV12-3 or TRBV12-4 and TRBJ1-5; tentative D call: TRBD1 (5 bases). The CDR3 loop spans 16 amino acids. Trimming stripped 5 bases from V and 3 bases from J, with 17 bases between. The CDR3 reads CASSPHPTGTNQPQHF. The CDR3 nucleotides read TGTGCCAGCAGTCCCCACCCAACCGGGACCAATCAGCCCCAGCATTTT.

There are a few counts of this clonotype. This chain's CDR3 is CSARRDSNQPQHF. The CDR3 DNA is TGCAGTGCTAGAAGGGACAGCAATCAGCCCCAGCATTTT. The chain recombines TRBV20-1 with TRBJ1-5; tentatively, D is TRBD1 (5 bases). Germline V gene data show CDR1 as DFQATT and CDR2 as SNEGSKA (reference sequence). This CDR3 region has 13 residues. V dropped 2 bases and J dropped 1 base, with 6 bases sitting between them.

This clonotype was seen at least ten times. V gene TRBV19 combines with J gene TRBJ2-4; no reliable D call. With 5 bases removed from V and 3 bases from J, the gap between germline ends came to 5 bases. The CDR3 contains 12 residues. CDR1 is LNHDA, CDR2 SQIVND, per germline (reference sequence). CDR3 nucleotides: TGTGCCAGTAGTCGAAACAAAAACATTCAGTACTTC. This sequence encodes CASSRNKNIQYF. Using reference TRBV19 and TRBJ2-4 for the parts outside the CDR3, the full variable domain is DGGITQSPKYLFRKEGQNVTLSCEQNLNHDAMYWYRQDPGQGLRLIYYSQIVNDFQKGDIAEGYSVSREKKESFPLTVTSAQKNPTAFYLCASSRNKNIQYFGAGTRLSVL.

This clonotype was seen ten or more times. V and J are TRBV21-1 and TRBJ2-1; whether TRBD1, the table's D call, matches the DNA was not checked. TRBV21-1 corresponds to a pseudogene. The CDR3 covers 9 residues. The CDR3 sequence is CATGDEQFF. CDR3 sequence (DNA): TGTGCAACAGGGGATGAGCAGTTCTTC.

This clonotype has a handful of counts. The chain links TRBV5-1 to TRBJ2-7, with D perhaps matching TRBD1 or TRBD2 (5 bases each). CDR1 is SGHRS, CDR2 YFSETQ, per germline. The ends were cut back, 5 bases at V and 7 bases at J, with 25 bases in the middle. The CDR3 has 16 residues. This chain's CDR3 is CASRRGTGGPQGEQYF. CDR3 nucleotide sequence: TGCGCCAGCAGGCGAGGAACAGGAGGCCCCCAGGGAGAGCAGTACTTC.

Many counts were recorded for this clonotype. This sequence joins TRBV18 and TRBJ2-5; 13 nucleotides match TRBD2. The CDR3 sequence is 15 residues long. Per germline, CDR1 KGHSH and CDR2 LQKENI. V was clipped by 6 bases and J by 3 bases; unmatched bases: 4. CDR3 loop: CASSIGLAGEETQYF. The CDR3 DNA follows: TGTGCCAGCTCTATTGGACTAGCGGGAGAAGAGACCCAGTACTTC.

The V gene is TRBV12-3 or TRBV12-4, the J gene TRBJ1-3, with a possible D match to TRBD1 (5 bases). V was clipped by 5 bases and J by 4 bases, with 15 bases between them. This CDR3 is built from 15 residues. The CDR3 nucleotides read TGTGCCAGCAGTGCCCAGGGAACCCCGGGAAACACCATATATTTT. Its protein product is CASSAQGTPGNTIYF.

The V and J genes are TRBV2 and TRBJ2-1; weak D call: TRBD2 (5 bases). V dropped 2 bases and J dropped 5 bases, with 16 bases sitting between them. The CDR3 runs to 16 residues. CDR1 SNHLY and CDR2 FYNNEI come from the germline V gene. DNA for the CDR3: TGTGCCAGCAGTGAATTTCCGAGCGGACTCCACAATGAGCAGTTCTTC. It codes for CASSEFPSGLHNEQFF.

This clonotype has a count of ten or more. V is TRBV6-5 and J is TRBJ1-1; TRBD1 matches 8 bases. Germline V gene sequence: CDR1 MNHEY, CDR2 SVGAGI. V shed 9 bases and J 1 base; nucleotides not matched to a gene: 7. CDR3 length: 14 amino acids. The chain's CDR3 is CASRTGRENTEAFF. CDR3 coding DNA: TGTGCCAGTAGGACAGGGCGGGAGAACACTGAAGCTTTCTTT.

At least ten counts were recorded for this clonotype. The V gene is TRBV5-1, the J gene TRBJ1-2, with a possible D match to TRBD1 (5 bases). V was trimmed by 1 base and J by 1 base, leaving 8 bases between them. Per germline, CDR1 SGHRS and CDR2 YFSETQ. The CDR3 length is 14 residues. The CDR3 loop is CASSLIDSNYGYTF. Here the CDR3 DNA reads TGCGCCAGCAGCTTGATTGACAGTAACTATGGCTACACCTTC.

This clonotype was observed at least ten times. The chain recombines TRBV7-9 with TRBJ2-7; the D call may be TRBD1 or TRBD2 (5 bases each). Per germline, CDR1 SEHNR and CDR2 FQNEAQ (reference sequence). The CDR3 has 15 residues. V was shortened by 3 bases and J by 5 bases, with 17 bases between the two germline ends. This chain's CDR3 is CASSFRDPASNEQYF. CDR3 DNA: TGTGCCAGCAGCTTCCGGGACCCCGCATCCAACGAGCAGTACTTC.

The table lists this clonotype with many counts. This rearrangement joins TRBV6-2 or TRBV6-3 to TRBJ1-2; weak D call: TRBD1 (6 bases). The CDR3 runs 13 residues. Germline CDR1 MNHEY, CDR2 SVGEGT. V was clipped by 6 bases and J by 2 bases, with 10 bases between them. The CDR3 nucleotides are TGTGCCAGCAGCGAGACAGGAAACTATGGCTACACCTTC. Translation: CASSETGNYGYTF.